Below, 16 T cell receptor beta chains from the same sample are listed, as sequenced in a study of blood T cell repertoires in COVID-19. Sequencing used immunoSEQ multiplex PCR; TCRdb keeps in-frame clones, though not all of them. The data contain approximately 170,000 clones, about 80% of them singletons. Sequenced input: peripheral blood. The receptors originated from a man aged 65 to 85 who had recovered from COVID-19.

The chain recombines TRBV28 with TRBJ1-2; D call uncertain. Germline lookup yields CDR1 MDHEN and CDR2 SYDVKM. The V end lost 6 bases, the J end lost 4 bases, and 15 bases lay between the germline ends. The CDR3 loop spans 14 amino acids. CDR3 protein: CASRPPGSFYGYTF. For the CDR3, the DNA is TGTGCCAGCAGACCGCCAGGATCTTTCTATGGCTACACCTTC.

The rearrangement uses TRBV6-2 or TRBV6-3 and TRBJ1-1, with TRBD1 matching over 10 bases. The CDR3 sequence is 16 residues long. Germline V gene lookup returns CDR1 MNHEY and CDR2 SVGEGT. J lost 0 bases, V lost 3 bases, and 4 bases had no gene match. As DNA, the CDR3 is TGTGCCAGCAGTTATCGACAGGGGGCCGTGAACACTGAAGCTTTCTTT. It encodes CASSYRQGAVNTEAFF.

The chain combines TRBV10-2 with TRBJ2-7; 9 nucleotides line up with TRBD2. J was trimmed by 5 bases and V by 4 bases; bases with no gene match: 6. Germline V lookup: CDR1 WSHSY, CDR2 SAAADI. The CDR3 length is 14 residues. CDR3 DNA: TGCGCCAGCAGTGTAGCGGGAGTAGGAGACGAGCAGTACTTC. Encoded protein: CASSVAGVGDEQYF.

V gene TRBV4-1 combines with J gene TRBJ2-1, with 7 bases lining up with TRBD1. The germline V gene encodes CDR1 MGHRA and CDR2 YSYEKL. CDR3 size: 16 residues. The junction had 8 bases not matched to a gene; V was cut back by 4 bases and J by 2 bases. CDR3 protein: CASSPQGEYAYNEQFF. The CDR3 nucleotides are TGCGCCAGCAGCCCCCAGGGGGAGTACGCCTACAATGAGCAGTTCTTC.

The V call is TRBV5-5, the J call TRBJ1-5; 7 positions match TRBD1. Germline CDR1 reads SGHKS; CDR2 reads YYEKEE (reference sequence). V lost 5 bases and J lost 7; bases outside the gene matches: 6. This CDR3 comprises 13 residues. CDR3 sequence: CASSLDRAQPQHF. The CDR3 nucleotides read TGTGCCAGCAGTCTTGACAGGGCCCAGCCCCAGCATTTT. Full variable domain (rest looked up from reference TRBV5-5 and TRBJ1-5): DAGVTQSPTHLIKTRGQQVTLRCSPISGHKSVSWYQQVLGQGPQFIFQYYEKEERGRGNFPDRFSARQFPNYSSELNVNALLLGDSALYLCASSLDRAQPQHFGDGTRLSIL.

J is TRBJ1-1 and V is TRBV19; D may be TRBD1 (5 bases). Looked up from germline, CDR1 is LNHDA and CDR2 is SQIVND (reference sequence). V lost 3 bases and J lost 5, with 13 bases in between. The CDR3 covers 14 residues. The CDR3, as DNA: TGTGCCAGTAGTATGGATGGGGGGTATACTGAAGCTTTCTTT. The encoded protein is CASSMDGGYTEAFF.

J is TRBJ2-7 and V is TRBV5-1; D might be TRBD2 (6 bases). The germline V gene has CDR1 SGHRS and CDR2 YFSETQ. Trimming removed 4 bases at V and 5 bases at J, with 16 bases between. The CDR3 is made up of 14 amino acids. The CDR3 DNA reads as TGCGCCAGCAGCACGGAGGGGTTCGGGCACGAGCAGTACTTC. This encodes CASSTEGFGHEQYF. Full variable domain (outside the CDR3, taken from reference TRBV5-1 and TRBJ2-7): KAGVTQTPRYLIKTRGQQVTLSCSPISGHRSVSWYQQTPGQGLQFLFEYFSETQRNKGNFPGRFSGRQFSNSRSEMNVSTLELGDSALYLCASSTEGFGHEQYFGPGTRLTVT.

This CDR3 reads CASRLTGFTEAFF. The DNA for the CDR3 is TGTGCCAGCAGGCTGACAGGGTTCACTGAAGCTTTCTTT. The chain joins TRBV2 to TRBJ1-1; TRBD1 matches at 7 bases. The germline gives CDR1 SNHLY, CDR2 FYNNEI. The V and J ends lost 6 bases and 4 bases, in that order; junction bases with no gene match: 5. This CDR3 has 13 amino acids.

This clone was counted once. The chain is built from TRBV15 and TRBJ2-5, with TRBD2 as a possible D gene (6 bases). V was clipped by 3 bases and J by 7 bases, with 6 bases between them. CDR3 length: 11 residues. Germline CDR1 reads LNHNV; CDR2 reads YYDKDF (reference sequence). The CDR3 DNA is TGTGCCACCAGCAGGGAGGGGACCCAGTACTTC. Encoded protein: CATSREGTQYF. Combining the CDR3 with reference TRBV15 and TRBJ2-5 gives the whole variable domain DAMVIQNPRYQVTQFGKPVTLSCSQTLNHNVMYWYQQKSSQAPKLLFHYYDKDFNNEADTPDNFQSRRPNTSFCFLDIRSPGLGDTAMYLCATSREGTQYFGPGTRLLVL.

This chain joins TRBV24-1 and TRBJ2-2, with TRBD2 matching 13 bases. Germline lookup yields CDR1 KGHDR and CDR2 SFDVKD. The CDR3 loop spans 19 amino acids. Trimming cost V 5 bases and J 7 bases; bases outside gene matches: 15. The CDR3 sequence is CATSATEALAGGPVGELFF. DNA of the CDR3: TGTGCCACCAGTGCCACTGAAGCACTAGCGGGAGGGCCCGTCGGGGAGCTGTTTTTT.

The rearrangement joins TRBV19 to TRBJ1-1; 11 bases agree with TRBD1. The CDR3 is made up of 12 amino acids. CDR1 is LNHDA, CDR2 SQIVND, per germline (reference sequence). J was trimmed by 10 bases and V by 6 bases; bases with no gene match: 4. The CDR3 DNA sequence: TGTGCCAGTAGAACCGGGACAGGGGGAGCTTTCTTT. Its translation is CASRTGTGGAFF.

The chain couples TRBV29-1 to TRBJ2-1; D is ambiguous. Trimming removed 6 bases from V and 1 base from J, with 7 bases in between. The CDR3 is 12 residues long. Germline lookup yields CDR1 SQVTM and CDR2 ANQGSEA. The CDR3 DNA reads TGCAGCGTAAGGAGTTCCTACAATGAGCAGTTCTTC. Protein sequence: CSVRSSYNEQFF.

The genes are TRBV7-2 and TRBJ2-1, with 11 positions matching TRBD2. CDR1 is SGHTA and CDR2 is FQGNSA in the germline V gene. CDR3 length: 15 residues. J was trimmed by 7 bases and V by 3 bases; bases with no gene match: 5. The CDR3 loop reads CASSLYSGRVNEQFF. CDR3 DNA sequence: TGTGCCAGCAGCTTGTATAGCGGGAGGGTTAATGAGCAGTTCTTC.

The gene calls are TRBV3-1 (or the pseudogene TRBV3-2) and TRBJ1-1; D is perhaps TRBD1 (5 bases). This CDR3 region has 17 residues. Trimming took 0 bases from V and 0 from J, leaving 14 bases between them. Germline CDR1 and CDR2: LGHDT and YNNKEL (reference sequence). As DNA, the CDR3 is TGTGCCAGCAGCCAAGATAAATCGCTACAGGTGAACACTGAAGCTTTCTTT. Protein product: CASSQDKSLQVNTEAFF.

This chain connects TRBV21-1 to TRBJ2-5; the D call in the table, TRBD1, was not verified against the DNA. TRBV21-1 is tagged as a pseudogene. The CDR3 is 14 amino acids. For the CDR3, the DNA is TGTGCCAGCAGATGGACAGGGGCGTCAGAGACCCAGTACTTC. Protein product: CASRWTGASETQYF.

A few counts support this clone. V is TRBV9 and J is TRBJ2-7, with a tentative D call TRBD1 (6 bases). CDR1 is SGDLS, CDR2 YYNGEE, per germline. This CDR3 contains 14 residues. V lost 4 bases to trimming and J lost 3 bases, with 14 bases between them. The CDR3 nucleotides read TGTGCCAGCAGCAAATCGGACAGCGGCTACGAGCAGTACTTC. Translation: CASSKSDSGYEQYF.